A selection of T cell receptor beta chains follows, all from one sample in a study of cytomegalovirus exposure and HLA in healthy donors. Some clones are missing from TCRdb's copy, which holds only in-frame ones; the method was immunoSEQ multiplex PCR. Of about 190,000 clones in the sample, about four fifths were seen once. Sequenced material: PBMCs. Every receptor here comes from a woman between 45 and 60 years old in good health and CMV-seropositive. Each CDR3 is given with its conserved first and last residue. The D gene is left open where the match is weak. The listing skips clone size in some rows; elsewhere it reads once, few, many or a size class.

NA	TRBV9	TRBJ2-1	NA	CASSVASDEQFF	TGTGCCAGCAGCGTAGCCTCCGATGAGCAGTTCTTC
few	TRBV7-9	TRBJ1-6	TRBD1	CASSQTGERSPLHF	TGTGCCAGCAGCCAGACAGGGGAAAGGTCACCCCTCCACTTT
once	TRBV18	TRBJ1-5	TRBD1	CASSPEGQFSNQPQHF	TGTGCCAGCTCACCAGAGGGACAGTTTAGCAATCAGCCCCAGCATTTT
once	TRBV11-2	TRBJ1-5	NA	CASSLGGDNQPQHF	TGTGCCAGCAGCTTGGGTGGAGACAATCAGCCCCAGCATTTT
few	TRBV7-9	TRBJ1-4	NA	CASSLGPATNEKLFF	TGTGCCAGCAGCTTAGGGCCAGCAACTAATGAAAAACTGTTTTTT
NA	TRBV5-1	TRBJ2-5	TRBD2	CASSIRLAGVGETQYF	TGCGCCAGCAGCATACGACTAGCCGGTGTCGGAGAGACCCAGTACTTC
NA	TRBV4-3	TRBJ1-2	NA	CASSQDRVSYGYTF	TGCGCCAGCAGCCAAGACAGGGTTAGCTATGGCTACACCTTC
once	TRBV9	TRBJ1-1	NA	CASSVATAGSLNTEAFF	TGTGCCAGCAGCGTAGCTACGGCAGGCTCTTTGAACACTGAAGCTTTCTTT
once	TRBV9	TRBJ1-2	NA	CASSVATGQEGYTF	TGTGCCAGCAGCGTAGCTACGGGACAAGAGGGCTACACCTTC
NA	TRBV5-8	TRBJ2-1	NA	CASSFEGRSYNEQFF	TGTGCCAGCAGCTTCGAGGGTCGTTCCTACAATGAGCAGTTCTTC
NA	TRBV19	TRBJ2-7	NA	CASSMEGSHEQYF	TGTGCCAGTAGTATGGAGGGTAGCCACGAGCAGTACTTC
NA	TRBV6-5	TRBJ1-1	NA	CASSDGGYSEAFF	TGTGCCAGCAGTGATGGGGGGTACAGTGAAGCTTTCTTT
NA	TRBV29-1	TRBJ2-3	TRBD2	CSVEDSLAGGPEDTQYF	TGCAGCGTTGAAGATTCCCTAGCGGGGGGGCCAGAAGATACGCAGTATTTT
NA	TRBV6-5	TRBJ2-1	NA	CASSYGTLGGIEQFF	TGTGCCAGCAGTTACGGCACACTGGGCGGGATTGAGCAGTTCTTC
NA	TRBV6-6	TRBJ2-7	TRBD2	CASSYSGAGGSEQYF	TGTGCCAGCAGTTACTCGGGAGCGGGGGGTTCAGAGCAGTACTTC
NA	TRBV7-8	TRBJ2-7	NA	CASSQGGGAGEQYF	TGTGCCAGCAGCCAAGGAGGGGGCGCGGGGGAGCAGTACTTC
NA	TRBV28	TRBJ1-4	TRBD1	CASSLLTPGQGGEKLFF	TGTGCCAGCAGTTTATTGACACCGGGACAGGGGGGTGAAAAACTGTTTTTT
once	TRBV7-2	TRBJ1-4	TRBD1	CASSQGDREVEKLFF	TGTGCCAGCAGCCAAGGGGACAGGGAGGTTGAAAAACTGTTTTTT
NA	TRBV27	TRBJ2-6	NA	CASRTGSSGANVLTF	TGTGCCAGCAGGACAGGAAGCTCTGGGGCCAACGTCCTGACTTTC
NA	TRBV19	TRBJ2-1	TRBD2	CATKNLAGGGSYNEQFF	TGTGCCACCAAGAACCTAGCGGGGGGCGGCTCCTACAATGAGCAGTTCTTC
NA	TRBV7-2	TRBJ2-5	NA	CASSLVLARQETQYF	TGTGCCAGCAGCTTAGTTCTAGCAAGGCAAGAGACCCAGTACTTC
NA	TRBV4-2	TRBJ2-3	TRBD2	CASSQDFTVSGGLGDTQYF	TGTGCCAGCAGCCAAGATTTTACGGTGAGCGGGGGCCTCGGGGATACGCAGTATTTT
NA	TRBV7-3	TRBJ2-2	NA	CVSSIDALYTGELFF	TGTGTCAGCAGCATAGATGCTCTCTACACCGGGGAGCTGTTTTTT
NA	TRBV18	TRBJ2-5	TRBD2	CASSLGLVASGETQYF	TGTGCCAGCTCACTGGGACTAGTGGCGAGTGGAGAGACCCAGTACTTC
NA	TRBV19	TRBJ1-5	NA	CASSIRGGDALF	TGTGCCAGTAGTATCCGCGGAGGGGACGCACTTTTT
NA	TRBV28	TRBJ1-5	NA	CASSVYSRGDNQPQHF	TGTGCCAGCTCAGTTTATTCCAGGGGCGACAATCAGCCCCAGCATTTT
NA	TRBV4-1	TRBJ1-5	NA	CASSQVANQPQHF	TGCGCCAGCAGCCAAGTAGCGAATCAGCCCCAGCATTTT
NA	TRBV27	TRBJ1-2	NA	CASSADRNYGYTF	TGTGCCAGCAGTGCAGACAGAAACTATGGCTACACCTTC
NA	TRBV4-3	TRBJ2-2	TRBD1	CASSQGQASNTGELFF	TGCGCCAGCAGCCAGGGACAGGCTTCGAACACCGGGGAGCTGTTTTTT